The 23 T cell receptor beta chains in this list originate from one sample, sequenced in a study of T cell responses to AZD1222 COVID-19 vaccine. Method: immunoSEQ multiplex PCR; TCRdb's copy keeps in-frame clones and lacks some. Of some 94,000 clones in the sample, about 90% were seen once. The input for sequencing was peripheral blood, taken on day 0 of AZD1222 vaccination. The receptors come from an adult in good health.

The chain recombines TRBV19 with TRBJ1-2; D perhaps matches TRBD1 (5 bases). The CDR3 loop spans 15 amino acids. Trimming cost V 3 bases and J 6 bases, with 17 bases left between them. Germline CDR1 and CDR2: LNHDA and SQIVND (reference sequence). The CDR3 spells CASSIVGAGRDGYTF. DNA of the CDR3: TGTGCCAGTAGTATCGTTGGGGCAGGGAGGGATGGCTACACCTTC.

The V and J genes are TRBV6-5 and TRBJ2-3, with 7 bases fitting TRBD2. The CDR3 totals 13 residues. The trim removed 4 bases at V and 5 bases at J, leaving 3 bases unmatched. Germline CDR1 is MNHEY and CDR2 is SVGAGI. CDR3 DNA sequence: TGTGCCAGCAGTTTACCTAGCGGAGATACGCAGTATTTT. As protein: CASSLPSGDTQYF.

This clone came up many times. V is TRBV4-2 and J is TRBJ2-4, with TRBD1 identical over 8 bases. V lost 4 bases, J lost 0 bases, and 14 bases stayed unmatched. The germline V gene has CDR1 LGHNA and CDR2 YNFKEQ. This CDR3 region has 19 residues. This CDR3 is CASSPGEGTGSLAKNIQYF. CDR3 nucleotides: TGTGCCAGCAGCCCGGGTGAAGGGACAGGCAGCTTAGCCAAAAACATTCAGTACTTC.

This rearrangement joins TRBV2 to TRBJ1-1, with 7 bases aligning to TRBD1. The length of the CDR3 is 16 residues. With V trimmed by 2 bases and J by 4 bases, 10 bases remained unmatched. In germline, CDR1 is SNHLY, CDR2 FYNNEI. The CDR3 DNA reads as TGTGCCAGCAGTGAAAGGCCGACAGGGAGGAGCACTGAAGCTTTCTTT. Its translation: CASSERPTGRSTEAFF. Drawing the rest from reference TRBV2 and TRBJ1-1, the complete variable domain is EPEVTQTPSHQVTQMGQEVILRCVPISNHLYFYWYRQILGQKVEFLVSFYNNEISEKSEIFDDQFSVERPDGSNFTLKIRSTKLEDSAMYFCASSERPTGRSTEAFFGQGTRLTVV.

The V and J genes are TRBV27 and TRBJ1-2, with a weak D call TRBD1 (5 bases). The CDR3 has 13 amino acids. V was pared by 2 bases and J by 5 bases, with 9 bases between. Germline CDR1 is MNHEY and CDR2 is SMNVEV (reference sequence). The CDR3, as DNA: TGTGCCAGCAGTTTAAGCAGGGATTATGGCTACACCTTC. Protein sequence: CASSLSRDYGYTF.

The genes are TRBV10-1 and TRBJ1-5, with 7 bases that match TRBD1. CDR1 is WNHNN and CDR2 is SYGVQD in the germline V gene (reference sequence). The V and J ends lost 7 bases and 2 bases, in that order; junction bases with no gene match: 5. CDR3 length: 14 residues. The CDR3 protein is CASIPDRGNQPQHF. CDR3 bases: TGCGCCAGCATTCCTGACAGGGGCAATCAGCCCCAGCATTTT.

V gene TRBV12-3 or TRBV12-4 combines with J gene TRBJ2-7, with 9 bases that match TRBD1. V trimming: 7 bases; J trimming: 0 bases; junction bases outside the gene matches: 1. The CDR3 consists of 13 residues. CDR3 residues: CASKQGASYEQYF. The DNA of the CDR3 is TGTGCCAGCAAACAGGGGGCCTCCTACGAGCAGTACTTC.

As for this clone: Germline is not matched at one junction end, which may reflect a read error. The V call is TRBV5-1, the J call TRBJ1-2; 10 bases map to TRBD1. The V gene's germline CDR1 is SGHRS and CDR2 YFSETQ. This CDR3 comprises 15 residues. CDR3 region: CASSLGTGAFYGYTF. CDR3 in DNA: TGTGCCAGCAGCCTGGGGACAGGGGCCTTCTATGGCTACACCTTC.

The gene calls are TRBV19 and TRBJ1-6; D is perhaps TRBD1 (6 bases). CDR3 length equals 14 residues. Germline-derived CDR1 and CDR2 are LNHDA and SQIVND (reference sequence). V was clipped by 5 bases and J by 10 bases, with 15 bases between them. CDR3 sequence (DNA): TGTGCCAGTAGTCCCGGAAGGGGGAACTCACCCCTCCACTTT. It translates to CASSPGRGNSPLHF.

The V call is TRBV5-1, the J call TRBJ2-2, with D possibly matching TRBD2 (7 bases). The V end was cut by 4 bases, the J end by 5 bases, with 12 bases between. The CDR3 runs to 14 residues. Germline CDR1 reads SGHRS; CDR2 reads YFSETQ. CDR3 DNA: TGCGCCAGCAGCCCCGCGGGGGCAACCGGGGAGCTGTTTTTT. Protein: CASSPAGATGELFF.

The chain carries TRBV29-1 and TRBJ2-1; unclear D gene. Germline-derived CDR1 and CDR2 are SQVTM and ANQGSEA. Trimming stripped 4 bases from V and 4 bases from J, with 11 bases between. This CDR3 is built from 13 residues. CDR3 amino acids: CSVVPPPYNEQFF. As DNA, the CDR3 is TGCAGCGTTGTCCCCCCACCTTACAATGAGCAGTTCTTC.

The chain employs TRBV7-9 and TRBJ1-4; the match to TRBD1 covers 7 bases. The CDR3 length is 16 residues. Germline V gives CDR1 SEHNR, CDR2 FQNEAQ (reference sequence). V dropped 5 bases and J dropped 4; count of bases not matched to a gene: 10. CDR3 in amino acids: CASSPGDRAINEKLFF. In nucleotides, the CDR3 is TGTGCCAGCAGCCCAGGAGACAGGGCCATTAATGAAAAACTGTTTTTT.

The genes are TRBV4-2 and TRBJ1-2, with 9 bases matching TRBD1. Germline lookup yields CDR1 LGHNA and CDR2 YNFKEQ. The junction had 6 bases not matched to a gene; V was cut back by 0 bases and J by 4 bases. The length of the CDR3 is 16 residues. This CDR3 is CASSQDQGQGGYGYTF. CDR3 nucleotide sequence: TGTGCCAGCAGCCAAGATCAGGGACAGGGTGGCTATGGCTACACCTTC.

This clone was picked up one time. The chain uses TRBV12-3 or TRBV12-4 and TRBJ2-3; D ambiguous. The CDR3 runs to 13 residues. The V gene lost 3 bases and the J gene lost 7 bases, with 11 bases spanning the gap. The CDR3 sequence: CASSLDSMNTQYF. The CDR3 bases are TGTGCCAGCAGTTTGGATTCGATGAATACGCAGTATTTT.

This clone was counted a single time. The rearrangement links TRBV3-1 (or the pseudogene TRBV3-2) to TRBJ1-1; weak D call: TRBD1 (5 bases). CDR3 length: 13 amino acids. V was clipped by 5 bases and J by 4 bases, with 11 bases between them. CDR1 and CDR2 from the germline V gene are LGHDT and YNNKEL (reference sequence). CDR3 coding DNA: TGTGCCAGCAGCTCAGGGCATGGCACTGAAGCTTTCTTT. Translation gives CASSSGHGTEAFF.

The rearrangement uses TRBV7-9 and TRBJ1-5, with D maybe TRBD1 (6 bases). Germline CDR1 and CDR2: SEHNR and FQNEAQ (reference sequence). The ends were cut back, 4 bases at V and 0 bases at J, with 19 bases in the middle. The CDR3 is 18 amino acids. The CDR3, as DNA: TGTGCCAGCAGCTCCCAGCCTACAGGGTCCTATAGCAATCAGCCCCAGCATTTT. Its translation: CASSSQPTGSYSNQPQHF.

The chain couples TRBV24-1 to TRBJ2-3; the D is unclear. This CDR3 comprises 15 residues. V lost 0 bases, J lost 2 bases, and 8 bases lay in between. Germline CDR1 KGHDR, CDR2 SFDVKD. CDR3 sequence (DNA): TGTGCCACCAGTGATTTGGCGAGAGACACAGATACGCAGTATTTT. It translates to CATSDLARDTDTQYF.

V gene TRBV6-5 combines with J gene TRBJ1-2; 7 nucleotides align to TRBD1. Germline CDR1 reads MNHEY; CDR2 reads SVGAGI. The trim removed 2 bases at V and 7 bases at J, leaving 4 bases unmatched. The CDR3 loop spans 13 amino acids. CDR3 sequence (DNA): TGTGCCAGCAGTTACACGGACAGGTTTGGCTACACCTTC. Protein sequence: CASSYTDRFGYTF.

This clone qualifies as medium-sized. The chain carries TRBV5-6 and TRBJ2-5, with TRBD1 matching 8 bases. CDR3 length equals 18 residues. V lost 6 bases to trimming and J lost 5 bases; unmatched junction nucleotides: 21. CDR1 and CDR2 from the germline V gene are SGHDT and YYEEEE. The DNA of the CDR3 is TGTGCCAGCACCCAAAGACAGGGGCCGGTAGGTTTACGGGAGACCCAGTACTTC. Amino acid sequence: CASTQRQGPVGLRETQYF.

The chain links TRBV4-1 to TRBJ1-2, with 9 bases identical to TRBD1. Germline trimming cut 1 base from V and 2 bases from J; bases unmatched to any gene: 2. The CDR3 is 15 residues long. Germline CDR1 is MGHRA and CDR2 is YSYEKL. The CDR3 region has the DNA TGCGCCAGCAGCCAAGTTGACAGGGGGAACTATGGCTACACCTTC. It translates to CASSQVDRGNYGYTF.

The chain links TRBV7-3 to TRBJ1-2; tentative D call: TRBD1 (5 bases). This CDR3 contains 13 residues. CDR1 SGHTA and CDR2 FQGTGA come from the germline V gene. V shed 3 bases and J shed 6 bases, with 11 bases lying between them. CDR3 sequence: CASSLGRADGYTF. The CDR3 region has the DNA TGTGCCAGCAGCTTGGGCAGGGCAGATGGCTACACCTTC.

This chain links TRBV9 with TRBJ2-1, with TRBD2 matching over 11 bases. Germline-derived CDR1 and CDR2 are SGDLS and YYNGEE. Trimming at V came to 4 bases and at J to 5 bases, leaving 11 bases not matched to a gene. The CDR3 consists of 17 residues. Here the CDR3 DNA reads TGTGCCAGCAGCCCCACCCGACTAGCGGGGCCCAACAATGAGCAGTTCTTC. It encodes CASSPTRLAGPNNEQFF.

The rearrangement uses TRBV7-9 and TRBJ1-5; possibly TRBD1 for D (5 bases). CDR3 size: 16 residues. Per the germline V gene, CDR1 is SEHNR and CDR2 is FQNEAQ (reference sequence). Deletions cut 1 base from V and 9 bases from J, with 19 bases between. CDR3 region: CASSLEGLGEGVPQHF. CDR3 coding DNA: TGTGCCAGCAGCTTAGAGGGGTTGGGTGAGGGTGTGCCCCAGCATTTT.